The 26 T cell receptor beta chains listed next were all sequenced from one sample in a study of CD8 T cells in Susac syndrome (dated by TCRdb to between 2018 and 2021). Library preparation was by the immunoSEQ multiplex PCR assay. RNA was extracted with the RNeasy kit and about 0.5 to 1 ug was reverse transcribed using random hexamers. TCRdb reanalyzed the raw reads on its own, using fastp at Q25 for trimming and MiXCR for clone calling, and kept in-frame beta chains. Each record represents a unique CDR3 protein, reported with the most common genes and DNA among its rows. The sample includes approximately 120,000 distinct CDR3 sequences, with around 92% observed a single time. The ten largest clones take up about 0.12% of the sample. The sequenced sample was CD8+ T cells from PBMCs. Receptor source: a human donor in good health.

The chain recombines TRBV27 with TRBJ2-2; 9 positions match TRBD2. The germline V gene encodes CDR1 MNHEY and CDR2 SMNVEV (reference sequence). There are 18 residues in the CDR3. Trimming removed 0 bases from V and 7 bases from J; junction bases left unmatched: 12. CDR3 coding DNA: TGTGCCAGCAGTTTATCCGCCGTGATAGCGGGAGCGATCGGGGAGCTGTTTTTT. Translated: CASSLSAVIAGAIGELFF.

The rearrangement uses TRBV27 and TRBJ2-6, with D perhaps matching TRBD1 (6 bases). V lost 6 bases, J lost 2 bases, and 17 bases lay in between. CDR1 and CDR2 from the germline V gene are MNHEY and SMNVEV (reference sequence). This CDR3 has 17 residues. CDR3 nucleotides: TGTGCCAGCAGCGCCAGAAACTCAGGGGCTGGGGCCAACGTCCTGACTTTC. This codes for CASSARNSGAGANVLTF.

The rearrangement uses TRBV7-9 and TRBJ2-1; D might be TRBD1 (6 bases). The CDR3 is 15 amino acids. Per the germline V gene, CDR1 is SEHNR and CDR2 is FQNEAQ (reference sequence). V shed 3 bases and J shed 5 bases, with 14 bases lying between them. CDR3: CASSLRYRADNEQFF. The CDR3 bases are TGTGCCAGCAGCTTGCGTTACAGGGCCGACAATGAGCAGTTCTTC.

This rearrangement joins TRBV6-5 to TRBJ2-7, with D possibly being TRBD1 (6 bases). CDR1 and CDR2 from the germline V gene are MNHEY and SVGAGI. There are 15 residues in the CDR3. Trimming removed 1 base at V and 7 bases at J, with 17 bases between. As DNA, the CDR3 is TGTGCCAGCAGTTACTTGATAGGGGACACTCGAGAGCAGTACTTC. It encodes CASSYLIGDTREQYF.

CDR3 sequence reads: CASLQGAGGNQPQHF. The CDR3 bases are TGTGCCAGCCTTCAGGGGGCAGGTGGCAATCAGCCCCAGCATTTT. This chain uses TRBV19 with TRBJ1-5, with TRBD1 matching 8 bases. The CDR3 runs 15 residues. Germline-derived CDR1 and CDR2 are LNHDA and SQIVND (reference sequence). The junction had 9 bases not matched to a gene; V was cut back by 9 bases and J by 2 bases.

The chain is built from TRBV28 and TRBJ1-1; the D is unclear. The CDR3 runs to 11 residues. The germline gives CDR1 MDHEN, CDR2 SYDVKM. V was trimmed by 4 bases and J by 7 bases, leaving 7 bases between them. Written as DNA, the CDR3 is TGTGCCAGCAGTTCCGGACTTGAAGCTTTCTTT. Translation: CASSSGLEAFF.

J is TRBJ2-7 and V is TRBV2; TRBD1 might be the D (6 bases). The CDR3 consists of 16 residues. V shed 7 bases and J shed 0 bases, with 19 bases lying between them. The germline gives CDR1 SNHLY, CDR2 FYNNEI. CDR3 region: CASMGQGPPSSYEQYF. CDR3 DNA sequence: TGTGCCAGCATGGGGCAGGGGCCACCAAGCTCCTACGAGCAGTACTTC.

The genes are TRBV7-3 and TRBJ2-3, with a tentative D call TRBD1 (5 bases). V gave up 3 bases and J gave up 0 bases, with 16 bases separating them. The germline gives CDR1 SGHTA, CDR2 FQGTGA. There are 17 residues in the CDR3. The CDR3 coding sequence is TGTGCCAGCAGCTTTAGAACAGGTTTCCTCAGCACAGATACGCAGTATTTT. Protein product: CASSFRTGFLSTDTQYF. Drawing the rest from reference TRBV7-3 and TRBJ2-3, the complete variable domain is GAGVSQTPSNKVTEKGKYVELRCDPISGHTALYWYRQSLGQGPEFLIYFQGTGAADDSGLPNDRFFAVRPEGSVSTLKIQRTERGDSAVYLCASSFRTGFLSTDTQYFGPGTRLTVL.

The chain employs TRBV27 and TRBJ2-1; TRBD1 aligns across 8 bases. This CDR3 contains 15 residues. Germline V gene sequence: CDR1 MNHEY, CDR2 SMNVEV (reference sequence). With 2 bases clipped from V and 7 bases from J, the junction kept 7 bases outside the gene matches. The CDR3 protein is CASSLEDRAGNEQFF. The CDR3 DNA is TGTGCCAGCAGTTTAGAGGACAGGGCGGGGAATGAGCAGTTCTTC.

The rearrangement joins TRBV4-2 to TRBJ2-2, with 16 bases fitting TRBD2. This CDR3 region has 17 residues. J gave up 6 bases and V 4 bases, and 5 bases lay outside the gene matches. Germline loops: CDR1 LGHNA, CDR2 YNFKEQ. The CDR3, as DNA: TGTGCCAGCAGCCTGGAGGGGACTAGCGGGGGGGCCGGGGAGCTGTTTTTT. It is translated as CASSLEGTSGGAGELFF.

The chain employs TRBV6-2 or TRBV6-3 and TRBJ2-2, with D perhaps TRBD1 (6 bases). Germline lookup yields CDR1 MNHEY and CDR2 SVGEGT. V dropped 6 bases and J dropped 6 bases, with 8 bases sitting between them. The CDR3 spans 12 residues. CDR3 amino acids: CASRGGAGELFF. CDR3 coding DNA: TGTGCCAGCAGAGGGGGTGCCGGGGAGCTGTTTTTT.

The chain joins TRBV14 to TRBJ2-2; D remains ambiguous. The CDR3 runs 14 residues. Germline CDR1 reads SGHDN; CDR2 reads FVKESK. The V gene lost 6 bases and the J gene lost 2 bases, with 10 bases spanning the gap. The CDR3 bases are TGTGCCAGCAGTCGTAAGCCCAACACCGGGGAGCTGTTTTTT. Translated: CASSRKPNTGELFF. Supplemented by reference TRBV14 and TRBJ2-2, the full variable domain reads EAGVTQFPSHSVIEKGQTVTLRCDPISGHDNLYWYRRVMGKEIKFLLHFVKESKQDESGMPNNRFLAERTGGTYSTLKVQPAELEDSGVYFCASSRKPNTGELFFGEGSRLTVL.

The genes are TRBV29-1 and TRBJ2-5; D is unclear. The CDR3 consists of 11 residues. CDR1 and CDR2 (germline): SQVTM, ANQGSEA. V was trimmed by 7 bases and J by 5 bases, leaving 11 bases between them. This CDR3 reads CSAASTETQYF. The CDR3 coding sequence is TGCAGCGCCGCAAGCACGGAGACCCAGTACTTC.

The gene calls are TRBV29-1 and TRBJ1-2; TRBD1 aligns across 7 bases. This CDR3 is built from 12 residues. Germline trimming cut 5 bases from V and 6 bases from J; bases unmatched to any gene: 6. CDR1 and CDR2 (germline): SQVTM, ANQGSEA. The CDR3, as DNA: TGCAGCGTTACGCGGGACAGAGATGGCTACACCTTC. The encoded protein is CSVTRDRDGYTF.

This clonotype was observed a single time. The V gene is TRBV29-1, the J gene TRBJ2-2, with 8 positions matching TRBD1. After removal of 6 bases from V and 3 bases from J, the junction contained 6 bases not matched to a gene. Germline CDR1 SQVTM, CDR2 ANQGSEA. The CDR3 extends over 14 amino acids. The CDR3 nucleotides read TGCAGCGTGGTGGACAGGGCATACACCGGGGAGCTGTTTTTT. Its protein product is CSVVDRAYTGELFF.

The rearrangement joins TRBV13 to TRBJ2-7; D may be TRBD2 (5 bases). Germline V gene lookup returns CDR1 PRHDT and CDR2 FYEKMQ (reference sequence). The CDR3 totals 13 residues. Trimming left V 5 bases short and J 6 bases short, with 14 bases between. CDR3: CASSPSEGGEQYF. In nucleotides, the CDR3 is TGTGCCAGCAGCCCATCTGAGGGTGGCGAGCAGTACTTC.

The rearrangement links TRBV7-2 to TRBJ2-3; 10 nucleotides match TRBD2. Germline V CDR1 and CDR2: SGHTA, FQGNSA. The length of the CDR3 is 15 residues. V shed 4 bases, J shed 4 bases, and the junction held 5 bases outside the gene matches. The CDR3 is CASSSIAGGSDTQYF. The DNA of the CDR3 is TGTGCCAGCAGCTCAATAGCGGGGGGTTCAGATACGCAGTATTTT. Looking up the rest from reference TRBV7-2 and TRBJ2-3 gives the full variable domain: GAGVSQSPSNKVTEKGKDVELRCDPISGHTALYWYRQSLGQGLEFLIYFQGNSAPDKSGLPSDRFSAERTGGSVSTLTIQRTQQEDSAVYLCASSSIAGGSDTQYFGPGTRLTVL.

The gene calls are TRBV10-3 and TRBJ2-5; the D gene is possibly TRBD1 (6 bases). Germline V lookup: CDR1 ENHRY, CDR2 SYGVKD. CDR3 size: 13 residues. V was pared by 10 bases and J by 1 base, with 13 bases between. The CDR3 sequence: CATRGVAQETQYF. CDR3 DNA sequence: TGTGCCACCAGGGGAGTGGCCCAAGAGACCCAGTACTTC.

This clonotype was found a few times. The J gene is TRBJ1-1, the V gene TRBV5-1, with D possibly being TRBD1 (5 bases). CDR3 size: 13 residues. Trimming pared 1 base from V and 3 bases from J, leaving 7 bases between. From germline, CDR1 is SGHRS and CDR2 YFSETQ. The CDR3 DNA sequence: TGCGCCAGCAGCTTGTGGGGGGACACTGAAGCTTTCTTT. The encoded protein is CASSLWGDTEAFF. Together with reference TRBV5-1 and TRBJ1-1, the CDR3 gives the full variable domain: KAGVTQTPRYLIKTRGQQVTLSCSPISGHRSVSWYQQTPGQGLQFLFEYFSETQRNKGNFPGRFSGRQFSNSRSEMNVSTLELGDSALYLCASSLWGDTEAFFGQGTRLTVV.

V is TRBV27 and J is TRBJ2-7; the D is unclear. The germline V gene encodes CDR1 MNHEY and CDR2 SMNVEV (reference sequence). This CDR3 has 15 residues. V was clipped by 3 bases and J by 4 bases, with 16 bases between them. The chain's CDR3 is CASSLGSGVPYEQYF. The CDR3 coding sequence is TGTGCCAGCAGTTTGGGAAGTGGGGTCCCGTACGAGCAGTACTTC.

The chain recombines TRBV29-1 with TRBJ2-7; D is perhaps TRBD2 (5 bases). V was shortened by 0 bases and J by 3 bases, with 21 bases between the two germline ends. Germline-derived CDR1 and CDR2 are SQVTM and ANQGSEA. CDR3 length equals 17 residues. The CDR3 nucleotides read TGCAGCGTTGAAGATCAGCAGAAATTGACCGGGATCTACGAGCAGTACTTC. This gives the protein CSVEDQQKLTGIYEQYF.

The chain is built from TRBV20-1 and TRBJ2-7; D may match TRBD1 or TRBD2 (6 bases each). CDR1 is DFQATT and CDR2 is SNEGSKA in the germline V gene (reference sequence). The V and J ends lost 0 bases and 4 bases respectively, with 13 bases between them. CDR3 length: 14 amino acids. The CDR3 DNA reads TGCAGTGCTAGAGAAGGGGGGCTGAGATACGAGCAGTACTTC. The encoded protein is CSAREGGLRYEQYF.

The chain has TRBV29-1 and TRBJ1-2; TRBD1 matches at 9 bases. The germline CDR1 and CDR2 sequences are SQVTM and ANQGSEA. The CDR3 length is 12 residues. CDR3 nucleotide sequence: TGCACCGGGCCGGGACAGGGCTATGGCTACACCTTC. Protein sequence: CTGPGQGYGYTF.

The rearrangement links TRBV27 to TRBJ2-7; D may be TRBD1 (5 bases). The germline CDR1 and CDR2 sequences are MNHEY and SMNVEV (reference sequence). Trimming removed 3 bases at V and 6 bases at J, with 12 bases between. This CDR3 has 13 residues. The CDR3 DNA reads TGTGCCAGCAGTTTTTCCGTAGGGGCCGAGCAGTACTTC. Translation gives CASSFSVGAEQYF.

V and J are TRBV20-1 and TRBJ2-7; D might be TRBD1 (5 bases). V lost 4 bases and J 0 bases, leaving 13 bases between the germline ends. Germline V gene lookup returns CDR1 DFQATT and CDR2 SNEGSKA (reference sequence). The CDR3 length is 14 residues. The chain's CDR3 is CSAMGQDGSYEQYF. DNA of the CDR3: TGCAGTGCTATGGGGCAGGACGGCTCCTACGAGCAGTACTTC.

This chain links TRBV2 with TRBJ1-5; D is uncertain. The CDR3 has 14 residues. V lost 8 bases, J lost 0 bases, and 11 bases lay in between. Germline CDR1 and CDR2: SNHLY and FYNNEI. The CDR3 sequence is CASGLGNSNQPQHF. In DNA, the CDR3 is TGTGCCAGCGGCTTAGGGAATAGCAATCAGCCCCAGCATTTT.